Presented here are 24 T cell receptor beta chains from one specimen sequenced in a study of glioma-infiltrating T cells. The iRepertoire nested amplicon-rescue multiplex PCR amplified TCR alpha and beta CDR3s from RNA. Using its own MiXCR run on the multiplex PCR reads, TCRdb lists one record per CDR3 protein. Among about 210,000 distinct CDR3 sequences listed, approximately 30% were seen once. Sequenced: glioma tissue, nonneoplastic brain tissue, or PBMCs (not recorded which). The receptors were sampled from a human donor with low-grade glioma or glioblastoma, undergoing nonglioma brain surgery, or in good health (not recorded which).

This clonotype was seen ten or more times. The chain combines TRBV28 with TRBJ2-1, with 11 nucleotides matching TRBD2. CDR3 size: 18 residues. CDR1 and CDR2 from the germline V gene are MDHEN and SYDVKM. The ends lost 3 bases at V and 4 bases at J; junction bases unmatched: 11. The CDR3 nucleotides read TGTGCCAGCAGTTTTCCCCTCCGACTAGCGGGATCTTACAATGAGCAGTTCTTC. As protein: CASSFPLRLAGSYNEQFF.

As for this clonotype: This CDR3 fails to terminate in the conserved phenylalanine or tryptophan, so it likely reflects a read error. This rearrangement joins TRBV6-6 to TRBJ1-1; unclear D gene. The CDR3 length is 15 residues. From germline, CDR1 is MNHNY and CDR2 SVGAGI (reference sequence). This CDR3 is CAILPQDASSFEAFS. The DNA of the CDR3 is TGCGCCATCCTTCCTCAGGACGCCTCATCCTTTGAAGCTTTCTCT.

As concerns this clonotype: An end of the junction differs from the germline gene, which may be a read error. The chain has TRBV18 and TRBJ2-3, with D tentatively TRBD2 (5 bases). Germline V gene sequence: CDR1 KGHSH, CDR2 LQKENI. This CDR3 region has 16 residues. CDR3 DNA: TGTGACAGCTCACCCCCTACAGCGCACCCGGGGGATACGCAGTATTTT. It is translated as CDSSPPTAHPGDTQYF.

The chain links TRBV30 to TRBJ2-7; 8 bases match TRBD1. The CDR3 runs 14 residues. V lost 2 bases and J lost 2; bases outside the gene matches: 5. Germline V gene data show CDR1 as GTSNPN and CDR2 as SVGIG (reference sequence). In DNA form, the CDR3 reads TGTGCCTGGAGTTTTGGGACAGGAGCCTACGAGCAGTACTTC. This codes for CAWSFGTGAYEQYF.

Details on this clonotype: This may arise from a read error, as a much more abundant clone is one base away. V gene TRBV4-1 combines with J gene TRBJ2-5; D is undetermined. With 0 bases removed from V and 5 bases from J, the gap between germline ends came to 13 bases. This CDR3 spans 15 amino acids. Germline loops: CDR1 MGHRA, CDR2 YSYEKL. The CDR3 spells CASSQDCGFTETQYF. In nucleotides, the CDR3 is TGCGCCAGCAGCCAAGATTGTGGGTTCACCGAGACCCAGTACTTC.

J is TRBJ2-3 and V is TRBV12-3 or TRBV12-4, with TRBD1 as a possible D gene (6 bases). V was pared by 5 bases and J by 7 bases, with 22 bases between. This CDR3 is built from 16 residues. The CDR3 region is CASSGGGATGAYTQYF. The CDR3 DNA reads TGTGCCAGCAGTGGGGGTGGAGCGACAGGAGCCTATACGCAGTATTTT.

This chain connects TRBV9 to TRBJ1-2; weak D call: TRBD1 (6 bases). Trimming removed 4 bases from V and 9 bases from J, with 19 bases in between. This CDR3 spans 14 amino acids. Germline V gene data show CDR1 as SGDLS and CDR2 as YYNGEE. CDR3 nucleotide sequence: TGTGCCAGCAGCCCTAGAGGGGGTCTGGGCAGCTACACCTTC. It translates to CASSPRGGLGSYTF.

This chain connects TRBV7-3 to TRBJ2-3, with TRBD2 matching over 8 bases. CDR3 length equals 18 residues. CDR1 and CDR2 (germline): SGHTA, FQGTGA. V lost 4 bases to trimming and J lost 3 bases; unmatched junction nucleotides: 15. As DNA, the CDR3 is TGTGCCAGCAGCTCTGGGACTAACGGGAGGGCCGGGACAGATACGCAGTATTTT. Its translation is CASSSGTNGRAGTDTQYF.

The table lists this clonotype with a few counts. The rearrangement joins TRBV7-2 to TRBJ1-3; a weak D match, TRBD1 (5 bases). Trimming stripped 1 base from V and 2 bases from J, with 9 bases between. The germline CDR1 and CDR2 sequences are SGHTA and FQGNSA. This CDR3 is built from 15 residues. The CDR3 spells CASSLEQAPGNTIYF. The CDR3 DNA follows: TGTGCCAGCAGCTTAGAACAGGCGCCTGGAAACACCATATATTTT. The full variable domain, completed using reference TRBV7-2 and TRBJ1-3, is GAGVSQSPSNKVTEKGKDVELRCDPISGHTALYWYRQSLGQGLEFLIYFQGNSAPDKSGLPSDRFSAERTGGSVSTLTIQRTQQEDSAVYLCASSLEQAPGNTIYFGEGSWLTVV.

As regards this clonotype: This may stem from a read error, because a much larger clone lies one nucleotide away. The rearrangement links TRBV19 to TRBJ1-5, with D possibly TRBD1 on 5 matching bases. CDR3 length: 12 residues. Germline loops: CDR1 LNHDA, CDR2 SQIVND (reference sequence). CDR3 nucleotide sequence: TGTGCGTGCTCGGGGCAAAGTCAGCCCCAGCATTTT. Its protein product is CACSGQSQPQHF.

Regarding this clonotype: Just one base apart from a much larger clone, this may be a read error. The chain uses TRBV6-8 and TRBJ2-7; weak D call: TRBD2 (6 bases). In germline, CDR1 is MNHGY, CDR2 SAAAGT. The CDR3 spans 14 residues. CDR3 protein: CASSSRTTNYEHYF. CDR3 bases: TGTGCCAGCAGTTCGAGGACTACAAACTACGAGCATTACTTC.

About this clonotype: Since a much larger clone is just one base distant, this may be a read error. The conserved phenylalanine or tryptophan is not found at the CDR3 terminus, so this likely reflects a read error. This sequence joins TRBV29-1 and TRBJ1-1, with TRBD1 identical over 8 bases. The CDR3 covers 13 residues. Germline V gene data show CDR1 as SQVTM and CDR2 as ANQGSEA. V shed 8 bases and J 1 base; nucleotides not matched to a gene: 6. Here the CDR3 reads CSTGTGGNTEAFL. CDR3 bases: TGCAGCACCGGGACAGGAGGGAACACTGAAGCTTTCCTT.

Details on this clonotype: Given a much more abundant clone one base away, this may be a read error. The gene calls are TRBV7-2 and TRBJ1-1; 8 bases are shared with TRBD1. This CDR3 spans 16 amino acids. Per the germline V gene, CDR1 is SGHTA and CDR2 is FQGNSA. The V gene end was trimmed by 1 base and the J gene end by 6 bases; junction bases not matched to a gene: 10. CDR3: CASSLGVPGGWAEAFF. In DNA form, the CDR3 reads TGTGCCAGCAGCTTAGGCGTTCCAGGGGGCTGGGCTGAAGCTTTCTTT.

In regard to this clonotype: Given a much more abundant clone one base away, this may be a read error. The J gene is TRBJ2-3, the V gene TRBV6-5; D is ambiguous. The CDR3 sequence is 18 residues long. Trimming removed 2 bases at V and 0 bases at J, with 18 bases between. CDR1 is MNHEY, CDR2 SVGAGI, per germline. The CDR3: CASSYASPVQISTDTQYF. For the CDR3, the DNA is TGTGCCAGCAGTTACGCATCCCCGGTACAGATAAGCACAGATACGCAGTATTTT.

This chain connects TRBV7-2 to TRBJ2-2, with 7 bases that match TRBD1. The V gene end was trimmed by 5 bases and the J gene end by 5 bases; junction bases not matched to a gene: 11. The CDR3 consists of 16 residues. Germline-derived CDR1 and CDR2 are SGHTA and FQGNSA. For the CDR3, the DNA is TGTGCCAGCAGCCCACGGGCAGGGGGAAGTACCGGGGAGCTGTTTTTT. It yields the protein CASSPRAGGSTGELFF.

The chain couples TRBV4-1 to TRBJ2-7; TRBD2 aligns across 10 bases. CDR3 length: 17 residues. The junction had 8 bases not matched to a gene; V was cut back by 1 base and J by 2 bases. The germline CDR1 and CDR2 sequences are MGHRA and YSYEKL. CDR3 in amino acids: CASSQGPGLAAPYEQYF. The CDR3 coding sequence is TGCGCCAGCAGCCAAGGGCCCGGACTAGCGGCCCCCTACGAGCAGTACTTC.

This chain connects TRBV6-2 or TRBV6-3 to TRBJ1-1; D might be TRBD1 (5 bases). The CDR3 extends over 14 amino acids. CDR1 and CDR2 (germline): MNHEY, SVGEGT. With 6 bases removed from V and 9 bases from J, the gap between germline ends came to 20 bases. CDR3 coding DNA: TGTGCCAGCAGAACGAACAGGAGTGGGACTAAAGCTTTCTTT. It translates to CASRTNRSGTKAFF.

Remarks on this clonotype: This sequence may be a read error, since a much larger clone differs from it by one base. The chain employs TRBV18 and TRBJ2-7; D is possibly TRBD2 (6 bases). The CDR3 has 12 residues. Germline-derived CDR1 and CDR2 are KGHSH and LQKENI. CDR3 protein: CASSPTDYEQHF. CDR3 nucleotides: TGTGCCAGCTCACCAACGGACTACGAGCAGCACTTC.

The sample holds many counts of this clonotype. V is TRBV7-2 and J is TRBJ2-1; 9 bases are a match to TRBD2. In germline, CDR1 is SGHTA, CDR2 FQGNSA. CDR3 length: 18 amino acids. Germline trimming cut 1 base from V and 0 bases from J; bases unmatched to any gene: 7. For the CDR3, the DNA is TGTGCCAGCAGCTTAGGTTCGGGCGGGAGGGTCTCCTACAATGAGCAGTTCTTC. Amino acids: CASSLGSGGRVSYNEQFF. Full variable domain (missing parts from reference TRBV7-2 and TRBJ2-1): GAGVSQSPSNKVTEKGKDVELRCDPISGHTALYWYRQSLGQGLEFLIYFQGNSAPDKSGLPSDRFSAERTGGSVSTLTIQRTQQEDSAVYLCASSLGSGGRVSYNEQFFGPGTRLTVL.

This sequence joins TRBV7-2 and TRBJ2-7; TRBD2 is a possible D gene (5 bases). Trimming shortened V by 9 bases and J by 4 bases, and 19 bases separated the two germline ends. Germline assignment: CDR1 SGHTA and CDR2 FQGNSA. The CDR3 loop spans 14 amino acids. CDR3 DNA sequence: TGTGCCAGACGAGTGAGTAGCGCCGATTACGAGCAGTACTTC. Amino acids: CARRVSSADYEQYF.

The sample holds many counts of this clonotype. The rearrangement links TRBV27 to TRBJ2-7, with a tentative D call TRBD2 (5 bases). Deletions cut 4 bases from V and 2 bases from J, with 15 bases between. From germline, CDR1 is MNHEY and CDR2 SMNVEV (reference sequence). This CDR3 has 15 amino acids. CDR3 sequence reads: CASSSPSRGPYEQYF. DNA of the CDR3: TGTGCCAGCAGTTCCCCCTCCCGGGGTCCCTACGAGCAGTACTTC.

In this sample, this clonotype turned up many times. The rearrangement links TRBV7-9 to TRBJ1-5, with no clear D. Trimming left V 4 bases short and J 8 bases short, with 18 bases between. Germline CDR1 reads SEHNR; CDR2 reads FQNEAQ (reference sequence). There are 15 residues in the CDR3. CDR3 coding DNA: TGTGCCAGCAGCTCCTTTGGTGTAGAGCTGGAGCCCCAGCATTTT. Translated, it gives CASSSFGVELEPQHF.

The chain links TRBV19 to TRBJ2-7; 7 nucleotides align to TRBD1. Germline-derived CDR1 and CDR2 are LNHDA and SQIVND (reference sequence). The CDR3 has 15 residues. V lost 0 bases and J lost 4; bases outside the gene matches: 6. The CDR3 is CASSIDGTEGYEQYF. The CDR3 DNA is TGTGCCAGTAGTATAGACGGGACAGAGGGTTACGAGCAGTACTTC.

This clonotype was detected only a few times. This rearrangement joins TRBV5-4 to TRBJ2-5; 13 bases map to TRBD2. With V trimmed by 1 base and J by 3 bases, 9 bases remained unmatched. CDR3 length equals 18 residues. CDR1 is SGHNT and CDR2 is YYREEE in the germline V gene (reference sequence). The CDR3 nucleotides are TGTGCCAGCAGCTTGTCACTAGCGGGAGGGGGCACGGAAGAGACCCAGTACTTC. Its protein product is CASSLSLAGGGTEETQYF.